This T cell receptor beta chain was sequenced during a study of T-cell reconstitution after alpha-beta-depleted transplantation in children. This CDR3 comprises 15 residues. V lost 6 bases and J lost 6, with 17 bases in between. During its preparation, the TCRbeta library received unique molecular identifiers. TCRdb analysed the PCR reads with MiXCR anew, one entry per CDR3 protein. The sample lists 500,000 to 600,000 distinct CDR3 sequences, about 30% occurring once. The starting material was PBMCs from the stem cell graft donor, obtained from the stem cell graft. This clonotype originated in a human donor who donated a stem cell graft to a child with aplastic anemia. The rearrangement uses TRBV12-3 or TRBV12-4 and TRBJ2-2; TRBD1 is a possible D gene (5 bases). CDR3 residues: CASSYQGVWAGELFF. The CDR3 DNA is TGTGCCAGCAGCTACCAGGGTGTATGGGCCGGGGAGCTGTTTTTT.